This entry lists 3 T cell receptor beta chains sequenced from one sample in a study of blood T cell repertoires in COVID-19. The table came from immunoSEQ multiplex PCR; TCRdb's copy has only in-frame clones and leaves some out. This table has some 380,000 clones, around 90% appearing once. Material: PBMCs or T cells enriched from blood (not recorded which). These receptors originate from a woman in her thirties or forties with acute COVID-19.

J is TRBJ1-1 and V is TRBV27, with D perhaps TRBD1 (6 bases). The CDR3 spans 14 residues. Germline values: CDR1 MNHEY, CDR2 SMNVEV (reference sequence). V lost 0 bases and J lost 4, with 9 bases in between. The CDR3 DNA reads TGTGCCAGCAGTTTATCACAGGGCGCCACTGAAGCTTTCTTT. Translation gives CASSLSQGATEAFF.

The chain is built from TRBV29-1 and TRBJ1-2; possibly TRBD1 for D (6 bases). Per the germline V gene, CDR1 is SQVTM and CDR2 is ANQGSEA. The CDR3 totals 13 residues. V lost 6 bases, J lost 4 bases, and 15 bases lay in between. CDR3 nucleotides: TGCAGCGTCCTCGCAGGGGCAGGCTATGGCTACACCTTC. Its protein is CSVLAGAGYGYTF.

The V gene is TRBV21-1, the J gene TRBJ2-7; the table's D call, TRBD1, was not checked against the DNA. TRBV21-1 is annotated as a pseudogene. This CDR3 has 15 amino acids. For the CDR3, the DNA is TGTGCCAGCAGCCCAGTCCGACAGGGGGCGGGCGAGCAGTACTTC. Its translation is CASSPVRQGAGEQYF.